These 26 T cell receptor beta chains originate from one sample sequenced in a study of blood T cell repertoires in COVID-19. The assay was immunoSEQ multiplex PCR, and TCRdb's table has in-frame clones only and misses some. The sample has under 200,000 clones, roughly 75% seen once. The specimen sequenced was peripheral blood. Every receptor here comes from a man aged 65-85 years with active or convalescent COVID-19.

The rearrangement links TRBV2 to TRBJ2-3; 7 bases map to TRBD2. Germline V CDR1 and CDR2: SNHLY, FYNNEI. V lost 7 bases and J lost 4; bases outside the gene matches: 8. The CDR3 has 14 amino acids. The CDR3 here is CASTGLRGPDTQYF. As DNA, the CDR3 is TGTGCCAGCACGGGACTAAGAGGCCCAGATACGCAGTATTTT.

The CDR3 region has the DNA TGTGCCAGCAGCGCAGTTACAGAGAGCTATGGCTACACCTTC. It codes for CASSAVTESYGYTF. The chain carries TRBV9 and TRBJ1-2, with D unclear. Trimming pared 3 bases from V and 4 bases from J, leaving 13 bases between. Germline V gives CDR1 SGDLS, CDR2 YYNGEE. The CDR3 has 14 amino acids.

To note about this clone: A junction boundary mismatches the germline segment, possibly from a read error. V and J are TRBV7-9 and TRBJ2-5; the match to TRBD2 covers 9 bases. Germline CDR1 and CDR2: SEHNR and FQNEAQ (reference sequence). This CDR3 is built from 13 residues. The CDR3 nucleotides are TGTGCCAGCAGCGTAGCGGGAGTGGAGACCCAGTACTTC. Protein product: CASSVAGVETQYF.

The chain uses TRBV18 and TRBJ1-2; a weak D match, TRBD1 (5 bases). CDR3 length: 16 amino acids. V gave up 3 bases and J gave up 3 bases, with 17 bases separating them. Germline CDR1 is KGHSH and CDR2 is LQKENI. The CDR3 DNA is TGTGCCAGCTCACCCGAAATGACAGTCGGGCACTATGGCTACACCTTC. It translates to CASSPEMTVGHYGYTF.

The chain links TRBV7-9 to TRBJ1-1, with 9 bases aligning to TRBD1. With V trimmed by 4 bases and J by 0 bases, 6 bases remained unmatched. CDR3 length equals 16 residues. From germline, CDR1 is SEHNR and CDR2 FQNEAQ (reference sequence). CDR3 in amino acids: CASSSGTGHLNTEAFF. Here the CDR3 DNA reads TGTGCCAGCAGCTCGGGGACAGGGCATCTGAACACTGAAGCTTTCTTT.

The CDR3 DNA reads TGCAGCGTTGAAAGCGGAGATACGCAGTATTTT. Its protein is CSVESGDTQYF. This rearrangement joins TRBV29-1 to TRBJ2-3; TRBD2 might be the D (5 bases). Germline V gene lookup returns CDR1 SQVTM and CDR2 ANQGSEA. V was trimmed by 2 bases and J by 5 bases, leaving 5 bases between them. CDR3 length: 11 residues.

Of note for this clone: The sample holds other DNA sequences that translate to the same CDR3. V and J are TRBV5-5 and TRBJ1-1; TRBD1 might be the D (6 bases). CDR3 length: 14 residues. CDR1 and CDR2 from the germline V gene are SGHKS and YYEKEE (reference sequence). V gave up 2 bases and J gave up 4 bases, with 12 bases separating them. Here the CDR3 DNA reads TGTGCCAGCAGCTTCGGGGGAGGGGGCACTGAAGCTTTCTTT. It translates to CASSFGGGGTEAFF.

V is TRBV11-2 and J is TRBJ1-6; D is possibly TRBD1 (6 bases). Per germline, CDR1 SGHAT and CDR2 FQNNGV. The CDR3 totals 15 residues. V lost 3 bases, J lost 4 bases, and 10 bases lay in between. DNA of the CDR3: TGTGCCAGCAGCTTTACAGGGCCTTATAATTCACCCCTCCACTTT. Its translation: CASSFTGPYNSPLHF. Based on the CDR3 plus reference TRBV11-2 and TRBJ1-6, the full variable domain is EAGVAQSPRYKIIEKRQSVAFWCNPISGHATLYWYQQILGQGPKLLIQFQNNGVVDDSQLPKDRFSAERLKGVDSTLKIQPAKLEDSAVYLCASSFTGPYNSPLHFGNGTRLTVT.

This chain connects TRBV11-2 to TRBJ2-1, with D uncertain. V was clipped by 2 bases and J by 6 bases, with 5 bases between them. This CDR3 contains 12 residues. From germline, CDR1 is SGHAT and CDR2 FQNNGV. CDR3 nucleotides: TGTGCCAGCAGCTTAAACAGCAATGAGCAGTTCTTC. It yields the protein CASSLNSNEQFF. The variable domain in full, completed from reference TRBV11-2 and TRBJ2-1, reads EAGVAQSPRYKIIEKRQSVAFWCNPISGHATLYWYQQILGQGPKLLIQFQNNGVVDDSQLPKDRFSAERLKGVDSTLKIQPAKLEDSAVYLCASSLNSNEQFFGPGTRLTVL.

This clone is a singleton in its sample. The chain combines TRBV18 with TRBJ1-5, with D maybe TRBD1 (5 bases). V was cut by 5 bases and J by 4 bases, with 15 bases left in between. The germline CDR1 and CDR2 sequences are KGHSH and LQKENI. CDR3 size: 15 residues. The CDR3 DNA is TGTGCCAGCTCAAGGTCGGGGGTTGCTAATCAGCCCCAGCATTTT. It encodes CASSRSGVANQPQHF.

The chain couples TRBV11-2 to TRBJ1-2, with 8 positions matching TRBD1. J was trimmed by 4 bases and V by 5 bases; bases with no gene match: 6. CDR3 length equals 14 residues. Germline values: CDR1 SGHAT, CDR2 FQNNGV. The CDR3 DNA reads TGTGCCAGCAGCCTTATCGGGACAGGCTATGGCTACACCTTC. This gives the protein CASSLIGTGYGYTF.

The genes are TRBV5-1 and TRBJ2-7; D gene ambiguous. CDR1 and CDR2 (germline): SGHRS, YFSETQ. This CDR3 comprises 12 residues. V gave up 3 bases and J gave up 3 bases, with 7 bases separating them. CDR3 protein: CASSSSLYEQYF. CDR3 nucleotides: TGCGCCAGCAGCTCCTCCCTCTACGAGCAGTACTTC.

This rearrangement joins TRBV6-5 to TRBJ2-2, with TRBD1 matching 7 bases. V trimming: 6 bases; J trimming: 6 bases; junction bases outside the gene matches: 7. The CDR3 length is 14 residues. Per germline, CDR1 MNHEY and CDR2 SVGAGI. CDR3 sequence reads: CASSSGQSSGELFF. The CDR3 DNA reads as TGTGCCAGCAGCTCGGGACAGTCCTCCGGGGAGCTGTTTTTT.

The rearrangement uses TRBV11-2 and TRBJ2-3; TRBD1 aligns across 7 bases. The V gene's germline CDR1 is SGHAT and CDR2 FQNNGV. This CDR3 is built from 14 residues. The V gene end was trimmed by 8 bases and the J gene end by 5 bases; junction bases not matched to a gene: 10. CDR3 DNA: TGTGCCAGCGAGGGGGCATGGGGGAGAGATACGCAGTATTTT. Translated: CASEGAWGRDTQYF.

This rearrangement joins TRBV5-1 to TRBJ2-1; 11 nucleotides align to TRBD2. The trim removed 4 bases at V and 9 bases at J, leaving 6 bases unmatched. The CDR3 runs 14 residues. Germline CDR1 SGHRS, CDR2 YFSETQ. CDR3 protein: CASSELAGEGEQFF. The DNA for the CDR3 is TGCGCCAGCAGCGAACTAGCGGGAGAAGGTGAGCAGTTCTTC. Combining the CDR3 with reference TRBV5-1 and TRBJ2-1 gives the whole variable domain KAGVTQTPRYLIKTRGQQVTLSCSPISGHRSVSWYQQTPGQGLQFLFEYFSETQRNKGNFPGRFSGRQFSNSRSEMNVSTLELGDSALYLCASSELAGEGEQFFGPGTRLTVL.

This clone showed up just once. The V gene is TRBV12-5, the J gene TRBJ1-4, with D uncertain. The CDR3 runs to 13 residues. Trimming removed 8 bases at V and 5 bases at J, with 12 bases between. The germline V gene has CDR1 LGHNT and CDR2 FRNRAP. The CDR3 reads CASSRERNEKLFF. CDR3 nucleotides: TGTGCTAGTTCGAGGGAACGGAATGAAAAACTGTTTTTT.

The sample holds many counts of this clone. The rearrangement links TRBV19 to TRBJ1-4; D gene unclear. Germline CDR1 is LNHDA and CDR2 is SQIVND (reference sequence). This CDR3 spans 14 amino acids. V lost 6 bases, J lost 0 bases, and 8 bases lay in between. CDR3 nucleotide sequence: TGTGCCAGTAGCAACATTCCAACTAATGAAAAACTGTTTTTT. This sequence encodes CASSNIPTNEKLFF. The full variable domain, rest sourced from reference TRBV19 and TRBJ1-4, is DGGITQSPKYLFRKEGQNVTLSCEQNLNHDAMYWYRQDPGQGLRLIYYSQIVNDFQKGDIAEGYSVSREKKESFPLTVTSAQKNPTAFYLCASSNIPTNEKLFFGSGTQLSVL.

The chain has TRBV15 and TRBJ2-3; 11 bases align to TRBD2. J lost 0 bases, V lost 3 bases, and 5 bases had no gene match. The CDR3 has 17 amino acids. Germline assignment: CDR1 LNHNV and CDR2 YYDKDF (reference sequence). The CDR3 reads CATSRAWTSGSTDTQYF. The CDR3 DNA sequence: TGTGCCACCAGCAGGGCCTGGACTAGCGGGAGCACAGATACGCAGTATTTT.

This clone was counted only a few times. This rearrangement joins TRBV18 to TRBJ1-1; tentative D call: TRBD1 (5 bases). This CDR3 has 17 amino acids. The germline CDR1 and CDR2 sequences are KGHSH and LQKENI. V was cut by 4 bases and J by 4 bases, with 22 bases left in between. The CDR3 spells CASSLHAPDSRLTEAFF. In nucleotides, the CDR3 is TGTGCCAGCTCACTCCACGCCCCCGACAGTCGTCTCACTGAAGCTTTCTTT.

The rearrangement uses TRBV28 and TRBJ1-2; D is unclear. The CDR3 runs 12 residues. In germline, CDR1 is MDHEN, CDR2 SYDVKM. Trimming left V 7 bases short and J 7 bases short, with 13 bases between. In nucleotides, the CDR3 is TGTGCCAGCACTAGGAGTGTGGGTGGCTACACCTTC. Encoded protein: CASTRSVGGYTF.

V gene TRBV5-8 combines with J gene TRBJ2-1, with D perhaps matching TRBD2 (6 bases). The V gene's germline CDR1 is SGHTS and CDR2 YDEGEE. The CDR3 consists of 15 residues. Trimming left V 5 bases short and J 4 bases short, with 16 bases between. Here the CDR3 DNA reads TGTGCCAGCAGTAGCGGAGTAACCCCTTACAATGAGCAGTTCTTC. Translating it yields CASSSGVTPYNEQFF.

CDR3 DNA: TGCGCCAGCAGCCAAGATAGGGGGGGAGAGCAGTTCTTC. This gives the protein CASSQDRGGEQFF. This chain connects TRBV4-1 to TRBJ2-1; tentatively, D is TRBD2 (7 bases). The V end lost 0 bases, the J end lost 10 bases, and 10 bases lay between the germline ends. The germline gives CDR1 MGHRA, CDR2 YSYEKL. The CDR3 has 13 amino acids.

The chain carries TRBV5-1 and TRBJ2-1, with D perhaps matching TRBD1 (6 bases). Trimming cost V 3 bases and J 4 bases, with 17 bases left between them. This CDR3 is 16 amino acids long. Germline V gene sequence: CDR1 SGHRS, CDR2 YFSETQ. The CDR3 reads CASSSDPQGSYNEQFF. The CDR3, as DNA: TGCGCCAGCAGCTCGGATCCCCAGGGGAGTTACAATGAGCAGTTCTTC.

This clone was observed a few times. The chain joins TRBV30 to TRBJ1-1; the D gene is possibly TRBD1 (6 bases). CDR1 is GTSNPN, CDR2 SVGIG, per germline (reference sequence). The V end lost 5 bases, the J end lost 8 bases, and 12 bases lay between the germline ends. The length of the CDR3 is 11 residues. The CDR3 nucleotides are TGTGCCTGGGGATCCGGGACAGAAGCTTTCTTT. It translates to CAWGSGTEAFF.

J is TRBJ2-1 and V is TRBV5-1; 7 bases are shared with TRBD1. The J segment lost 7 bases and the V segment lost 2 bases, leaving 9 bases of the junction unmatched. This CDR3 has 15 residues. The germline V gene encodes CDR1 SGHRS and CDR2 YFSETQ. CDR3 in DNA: TGCGCCAGCAGCTTACCCGGGACAGAAGGTAATGAGCAGTTCTTC. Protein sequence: CASSLPGTEGNEQFF.

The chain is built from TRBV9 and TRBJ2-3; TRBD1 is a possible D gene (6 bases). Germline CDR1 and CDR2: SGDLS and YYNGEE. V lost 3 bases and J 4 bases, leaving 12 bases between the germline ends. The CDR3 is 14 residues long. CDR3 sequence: CASSANRVSDTQYF. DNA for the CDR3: TGTGCCAGCAGCGCTAACAGGGTTTCAGATACGCAGTATTTT. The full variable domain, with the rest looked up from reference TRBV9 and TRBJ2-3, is DSGVTQTPKHLITATGQRVTLRCSPRSGDLSVYWYQQSLDQGLQFLIQYYNGEERAKGNILERFSAQQFPDLHSELNLSSLELGDSALYFCASSANRVSDTQYFGPGTRLTVL.